The 10 T cell receptor beta chains given below trace back to one sample, sequenced in a study of response to subunit inactivated influenza vaccine (dated by TCRdb to 2016 to 2018). Libraries were prepared through RT-PCR. Sequencer: Illumina HiSeq 2500. TCRdb reworked the public reads: Q25 trimming with fastp, MiXCR clone assembly, productive beta chains retained. Entries that share a CDR3 protein sequence are merged under the most common genes and DNA. A total of hundreds of thousands of distinct CDR3 sequences appear in this sample, less than 20% of them only once. Of the sample, roughly a tenth is held by the ten largest clones. The sample was PBMCs from blood, taken roughly 5 days after vaccination. The receptors derive from a man aged 45-65 years who received an inactivated influenza vaccine. Donor details come from another sample of the same person, matched by shared clones.

This sequence joins TRBV3-1 and TRBJ2-1; 14 nucleotides line up with TRBD2. This CDR3 has 22 residues. CDR1 and CDR2 from the germline V gene are LGHDT and YNNKEL (reference sequence). The V and J ends lost 4 bases and 0 bases, in that order; junction bases with no gene match: 17. Here the CDR3 DNA reads TGTGCCAGCAGCCTAACCGGGGGACTAGCGGGAGTTAAAATGAGCTCCTACAATGAGCAGTTCTTC. This sequence encodes CASSLTGGLAGVKMSSYNEQFF.

The chain has TRBV20-1 and TRBJ2-2; 8 positions match TRBD1. Losses at the gene ends were 0 bases for V and 7 bases for J; bases not matched to a gene: 4. CDR3 length: 14 residues. CDR1 is DFQATT and CDR2 is SNEGSKA in the germline V gene (reference sequence). The chain's CDR3 is CSARDRGQIGELFF. CDR3 nucleotide sequence: TGCAGTGCTAGAGACAGGGGGCAAATCGGGGAGCTGTTTTTT.

The rearrangement joins TRBV11-2 to TRBJ2-1; no definite D call. V lost 6 bases and J 6 bases, leaving 15 bases between the germline ends. The germline V gene encodes CDR1 SGHAT and CDR2 FQNNGV. This CDR3 spans 14 amino acids. The DNA for the CDR3 is TGTGCCAGCAGTAATCGACCGGCGAGCAATGAGCAGTTCTTC. Protein sequence: CASSNRPASNEQFF.

The chain couples TRBV6-4 to TRBJ2-1; 7 bases map to TRBD2. The germline CDR1 and CDR2 sequences are MRHNA and SNTAGT. The CDR3 has 15 residues. Trimming cost V 7 bases and J 8 bases; bases outside gene matches: 14. CDR3: CASTTGTKEGYEQFF. For the CDR3, the DNA is TGTGCCAGCACAACCGGGACTAAAGAGGGTTATGAGCAGTTCTTC.

This clonotype was seen at least ten times. The chain uses TRBV24-1 and TRBJ2-3, with D unresolved. V was clipped by 5 bases and J by 2 bases, with 7 bases between them. CDR1 and CDR2 from the germline V gene are KGHDR and SFDVKD. This CDR3 is built from 13 residues. The CDR3 nucleotides are TGTGCCACCAGTGCTACTACCACAGATACGCAGTATTTT. This gives the protein CATSATTTDTQYF.

V is TRBV7-9 and J is TRBJ2-3; no definite D call. V shed 6 bases and J shed 0 bases, with 16 bases lying between them. Germline V gives CDR1 SEHNR, CDR2 FQNEAQ (reference sequence). The CDR3 runs to 16 residues. The CDR3 loop reads CASSPKERFSTDTQYF. The CDR3 DNA follows: TGTGCCAGCAGTCCCAAGGAGAGATTCAGCACAGATACGCAGTATTTT.

The chain has TRBV20-1 and TRBJ2-2, with TRBD1 as a possible D gene (8 bases). Per the germline V gene, CDR1 is DFQATT and CDR2 is SNEGSKA (reference sequence). This CDR3 is 13 amino acids long. Trimming pared 5 bases from V and 7 bases from J, leaving 14 bases between. CDR3 in DNA: TGCAGTGCTCGCACAGGGGGGGTCGGGGAGCTGTTTTTT. It is translated as CSARTGGVGELFF.

This clonotype was counted between two and nine times. This chain links TRBV20-1 with TRBJ2-7; no clear D gene. The ends were cut back, 0 bases at V and 6 bases at J, with 6 bases in the middle. The CDR3 runs to 11 residues. Germline V gives CDR1 DFQATT, CDR2 SNEGSKA (reference sequence). The CDR3 here is CSAREGREQYF. DNA for the CDR3: TGCAGTGCTAGAGAAGGTCGCGAGCAGTACTTC.

This clonotype appeared a few times. The V call is TRBV7-9, the J call TRBJ2-7; D may be TRBD1 or TRBD2 (6 bases each). The CDR3 contains 14 residues. CDR1 SEHNR and CDR2 FQNEAQ come from the germline V gene (reference sequence). V dropped 8 bases and J dropped 3 bases, with 17 bases sitting between them. CDR3 sequence reads: CASLGGTGDYEQYF. DNA of the CDR3: TGTGCCAGCTTAGGGGGTACGGGGGACTACGAGCAGTACTTC. Full variable domain (outside the CDR3, taken from reference TRBV7-9 and TRBJ2-7): DTGVSQNPRHKITKRGQNVTFRCDPISEHNRLYWYRQTLGQGPEFLTYFQNEAQLEKSRLLSDRFSAERPKGSFSTLEIQRTEQGDSAMYLCASLGGTGDYEQYFGPGTRLTVT.

This rearrangement joins TRBV5-1 to TRBJ2-5, with no clear D. Germline-derived CDR1 and CDR2 are SGHRS and YFSETQ. Trimming removed 4 bases at V and 5 bases at J, with 9 bases between. The CDR3 covers 12 residues. The CDR3 nucleotides read TGCGCCAGCAGCAAAACCTCGGAGACCCAGTACTTC. Residues: CASSKTSETQYF.